This is a list of T cell receptor beta chains from one sample in a study of PD-1 blockade in classical Hodgkin lymphoma. The assay was immunoSEQ multiplex PCR, and TCRdb's table has in-frame clones only and misses some. The sample contains 25,000 to 35,000 clones, around 86% of which appear only once. The specimen comprised CD4+ T cells from blood, sampled before the fourth cycle of nivolumab. The receptor source for this set is a human donor with classical Hodgkin lymphoma. CDR3s include the opening cysteine and the closing phenylalanine or tryptophan. A D gene is named only where the DNA matches it firmly. The size entry is marked missing in some rows and otherwise reads once, few, many or a size class.

d_gene: TRBD1
abundance: -
j_gene: TRBJ1-1
v_gene: TRBV5-1
CDR3aa: CASGADRDTEAFF
CDR3nt: TGCGCCAGCGGGGCCGACAGGGACACTGAAGCTTTCTTT

d_gene: TRBD2
abundance: -
j_gene: TRBJ2-1
v_gene: TRBV6-1
CDR3aa: CASSEGIAGTQFF
CDR3nt: TGTGCCAGCAGTGAAGGTATAGCGGGGACGCAGTTCTTC

d_gene: -
abundance: -
j_gene: TRBJ1-2
v_gene: TRBV28
CDR3aa: CASRRDSRNYGYTF
CDR3nt: TGTGCCAGCAGGAGAGACAGTCGAAACTATGGCTACACCTTC

d_gene: TRBD1
abundance: -
j_gene: TRBJ1-4
v_gene: TRBV5-1
CDR3aa: CASAIQGAANEKLFF
CDR3nt: TGCGCCAGCGCAATACAGGGGGCGGCTAATGAAAAACTGTTTTTT

d_gene: -
abundance: -
j_gene: TRBJ2-3
v_gene: TRBV14
CDR3aa: CASSQTGRTDTQYF
CDR3nt: TGTGCCAGCAGCCAAACTGGACGCACAGATACGCAGTATTTT

d_gene: TRBD2
abundance: -
j_gene: TRBJ2-1
v_gene: TRBV7-2
CDR3aa: CASSQGTSVVEQFF
CDR3nt: TGTGCCAGCAGCCAGGGGACTAGCGTTGTCGAGCAGTTCTTC

d_gene: -
abundance: few
j_gene: TRBJ1-5
v_gene: TRBV5-1
CDR3aa: CASTLLGRPQHF
CDR3nt: TGCGCCAGCACCCTCCTGGGGCGGCCCCAGCATTTT

d_gene: -
abundance: -
j_gene: TRBJ2-2
v_gene: TRBV6-5
CDR3aa: CASSYVLWGGGELFF
CDR3nt: TGTGCCAGCAGTTACGTCTTGTGGGGAGGCGGGGAGCTGTTTTTT

d_gene: TRBD2
abundance: -
j_gene: TRBJ2-7
v_gene: TRBV7-9
CDR3aa: CASSLSVGLAGTYEQYF
CDR3nt: TGTGCCAGCAGCTTAAGTGTGGGACTAGCGGGCACCTACGAGCAGTACTTC

d_gene: TRBD1
abundance: few
j_gene: TRBJ2-4
v_gene: TRBV19
CDR3aa: CASSGQDQNIQYF
CDR3nt: TGTGCCAGTAGCGGACAGGACCAAAACATTCAGTACTTC

d_gene: -
abundance: -
j_gene: TRBJ2-7
v_gene: TRBV5-1
CDR3aa: CASSLEARLNEQYF
CDR3nt: TGCGCCAGCAGCTTGGAAGCCAGGCTCAACGAGCAGTACTTC

d_gene: -
abundance: -
j_gene: TRBJ1-5
v_gene: TRBV28
CDR3aa: CASTRRSYSNQPQHF
CDR3nt: TGTGCCAGCACCCGCCGCTCCTATAGCAATCAGCCCCAGCATTTT

d_gene: -
abundance: -
j_gene: TRBJ2-3
v_gene: TRBV5-1
CDR3aa: CASSSTGQSTDTQYF
CDR3nt: TGCGCCAGCAGCTCAACCGGACAGTCCACAGATACGCAGTATTTT

d_gene: TRBD1
abundance: -
j_gene: TRBJ1-6
v_gene: TRBV7-2
CDR3aa: CASSLVQGRSPLHF
CDR3nt: TGTGCCAGCAGCTTAGTACAGGGGAGGTCACCCCTCCACTTT

d_gene: TRBD1
abundance: -
j_gene: TRBJ1-1
v_gene: TRBV28
CDR3aa: CASIPAQGARSEAFF
CDR3nt: TGTGCCAGCATTCCGGCACAGGGGGCGCGATCTGAAGCTTTCTTT